The present T cell receptor beta chain was sequenced within a study of blood T cell repertoires in COVID-19. The CDR3 runs to 14 residues. Trimming pared 5 bases from V and 2 bases from J, leaving 10 bases between. The germline CDR1 and CDR2 sequences are MNHEY and SMNVEV (reference sequence). Produced via immunoSEQ multiplex PCR; TCRdb's table is partial and in-frame only. Of 160,000 or so clones listed, about four fifths are singletons. The clonotype originates from a woman aged 70 to 79 with acute or convalescent COVID-19. Sequenced: peripheral blood. The chain joins TRBV27 to TRBJ1-3; D ambiguous. CDR3 DNA sequence: TGTGCCAGCAGTGTCTCCGGTACTGGAAACACCATATATTTT. Translation: CASSVSGTGNTIYF.